This is a list of T cell receptor beta chains from one sample in a study of OX40 agonist ivuxolimab in advanced cancers. The repertoire was sequenced with immunoSEQ multiplex PCR; TCRdb's copy has only in-frame clones and lacks some. The sample has tens of thousands of clones; roughly 90% are singletons. Sequenced material: CD4+ or CD8+ T cells sorted from blood, taken in a trial of the OX40 agonist ivuxolimab. All receptors come from an adult with an advanced solid tumor such as melanoma, head and neck, liver or kidney cancer. CDR3s include the opening cysteine and the closing phenylalanine or tryptophan. Fields, in order: V gene, J gene, D gene, clone size, CDR3 protein, CDR3 DNA. D genes are given only for firm matches. Size values are once, few and many counts, or a class for expanded clones, and some rows have none.

TRBV7-9	TRBJ2-7	TRBD2	.	CASSLSAGGPRDEQYF	TGTGCCAGCAGCTTATCAGCGGGGGGGCCTCGGGACGAGCAGTACTTC
TRBV7-9	TRBJ2-3	.	.	CASSWDTPGTDTQYF	TGTGCCAGCAGTTGGGACACCCCTGGCACAGATACGCAGTATTTT
TRBV7-2	TRBJ2-3	TRBD2	.	CASSSTSGVSTDTQYF	TGTGCCAGCAGCTCGACTAGCGGGGTCAGCACAGATACGCAGTATTTT
TRBV27	TRBJ2-7	.	.	CASRTTGAIPYEQYF	TGTGCCAGCAGAACCACGGGTGCCATACCTTACGAGCAGTACTTC
TRBV5-4	TRBJ2-3	TRBD2	.	CASSLALAGGDTQYF	TGTGCCAGCAGCTTGGCTCTAGCGGGTGGGGATACGCAGTATTTT
TRBV28	TRBJ2-5	.	.	CASKQGGQETQYF	TGTGCCAGCAAACAGGGAGGTCAAGAGACCCAGTACTTC
TRBV30	TRBJ1-5	TRBD1	.	CAWSVGQGDQPQHF	TGTGCCTGGAGTGTCGGACAGGGTGATCAGCCCCAGCATTTT
TRBV11-3	TRBJ1-5	.	.	CASSLSGGSQPQHF	TGTGCCAGCAGCTTGTCCGGGGGCAGTCAGCCCCAGCATTTT
TRBV5-1	TRBJ1-3	.	.	CASTPGGVGNTIYF	TGCGCCAGCACTCCGGGGGGTGTTGGAAACACCATATATTTT
TRBV7-3	TRBJ2-1	.	once	CASSLAESSYNEQFF	TGTGCCAGCAGCTTAGCGGAGAGCTCCTACAATGAGCAGTTCTTC
TRBV5-1	TRBJ1-4	TRBD1	.	CASSFQGGAMGEKLFF	TGCGCCAGCAGCTTCCAGGGGGGCGCAATGGGTGAAAAACTGTTTTTT
TRBV5-1	TRBJ1-1	.	.	CASSLLGPNTEAFF	TGCGCCAGCAGCTTGCTAGGACCGAACACTGAAGCTTTCTTT
TRBV14	TRBJ2-1	TRBD1	.	CASSPWGQGKGEQFF	TGTGCCAGCAGCCCCTGGGGACAGGGGAAAGGTGAGCAGTTCTTC
TRBV27	TRBJ2-7	TRBD1	.	CASSLGQGTYEQYF	TGTGCCAGCAGTCTCGGACAGGGAACCTACGAGCAGTACTTC
TRBV7-8	TRBJ2-2	TRBD1	.	CASSWDRINTGELFF	TGTGCCAGCAGCTGGGACAGAATAAACACCGGGGAGCTGTTTTTT
TRBV11-2	TRBJ2-5	.	.	CASSPGVVETQYF	TGTGCCAGCAGCCCAGGAGTCGTAGAGACCCAGTACTTC
TRBV7-9	TRBJ2-5	.	.	CASRGPQQETQYF	TGTGCCAGCAGGGGGCCCCAACAAGAGACCCAGTACTTC
TRBV30	TRBJ2-7	.	.	CAWNPKDGEQYF	TGTGCCTGGAACCCCAAAGACGGGGAGCAGTACTTC
TRBV28	TRBJ2-7	TRBD1	.	CASRGQPTYEQYF	TGTGCCAGCAGGGGACAGCCAACCTACGAGCAGTACTTC
TRBV5-4	TRBJ2-1	.	.	CASSPPQRPSYNEQFF	TGTGCCAGCAGCCCCCCCCAGCGGCCCTCCTACAATGAGCAGTTCTTC
TRBV2	TRBJ1-2	.	.	CASSVLYGGYTF	TGTGCCAGCAGTGTTCTCTACGGAGGCTACACCTTC
TRBV30	TRBJ1-5	TRBD1	.	CAWSRPDRAYQPQHF	TGTGCCTGGAGTCGACCGGACAGGGCGTATCAGCCCCAGCATTTT
TRBV7-8	TRBJ1-4	TRBD1	.	CASRLEGARGEKLFF	TGTGCCAGCAGACTAGAGGGGGCGAGAGGTGAAAAACTGTTTTTT
TRBV7-6	TRBJ2-7	TRBD1	.	CASSLEPRTGDYYEQYF	TGTGCCAGCAGCTTAGAACCCCGGACAGGGGATTACTACGAGCAGTACTTC
TRBV6-1	TRBJ2-1	TRBD1	.	CATDRVWTVQFF	TGTGCCACCGACAGGGTGTGGACGGTGCAGTTCTTC
TRBV7-9	TRBJ2-1	TRBD2	once	CASSSRGGPLHNEQFF	TGTGCCAGCAGCTCCCGGGGGGGCCCTTTACACAATGAGCAGTTCTTC
TRBV6-5	TRBJ2-7	TRBD1	once	CASSSGQVLSYEQYF	TGTGCCAGCAGCTCCGGACAGGTCCTCTCCTACGAGCAGTACTTC
TRBV5-1	TRBJ2-2	TRBD1	.	CASSLRQGGLNTGELFF	TGCGCCAGCAGCCTGAGACAGGGGGGACTTAACACCGGGGAGCTGTTTTTT
TRBV6-5	TRBJ1-2	.	.	CASRPPGQDFYGYTF	TGTGCCAGCAGACCCCCGGGACAAGATTTCTATGGCTACACCTTC
TRBV6-6	TRBJ1-5	TRBD1	.	CASSYSTGGNQPQHF	TGTGCCAGCAGTTACTCGACAGGGGGCAATCAGCCCCAGCATTTT
TRBV5-4	TRBJ2-6	TRBD1	.	CASSARGRISGANVLTF	TGTGCCAGCAGCGCCAGGGGGCGCATCTCTGGGGCCAACGTCCTGACTTTC
TRBV5-6	TRBJ1-3	.	.	CASSLPLPGNPGNTIYF	TGTGCCAGCAGCTTGCCCCTCCCAGGGAACCCTGGAAACACCATATATTTT
TRBV5-4	TRBJ1-5	.	.	CASSRGPGRDQPQHF	TGTGCCAGCAGCCGAGGACCCGGGAGGGATCAGCCCCAGCATTTT
TRBV18	TRBJ1-5	TRBD1	.	CASSGTGAQPQHF	TGTGCCAGCTCAGGGACAGGAGCTCAGCCCCAGCATTTT
TRBV7-3	TRBJ1-5	.	.	CASSLLGDQPQHF	TGTGCCAGCAGCTTGTTGGGAGATCAGCCCCAGCATTTT
TRBV2	TRBJ2-1	.	.	CASSVGGAEYNEQFF	TGTGCCAGCAGTGTCGGCGGAGCCGAATACAATGAGCAGTTCTTC
TRBV10-1	TRBJ2-5	.	once	CASSESGRETQYF	TGCGCCAGCAGTGAGTCGGGAAGGGAGACCCAGTACTTC
TRBV10-3	TRBJ2-2	.	.	CAISERVTGANTGELFF	TGTGCCATCAGTGAGCGGGTAACGGGCGCGAACACCGGGGAGCTGTTTTTT
TRBV2	TRBJ1-4	.	.	CASSEVGGEKLFF	TGTGCCAGCAGTGAAGTCGGCGGAGAAAAACTGTTTTTT
TRBV2	TRBJ2-6	.	few	CASSRKAGSGANVLTF	TGTGCCAGCAGTCGGAAGGCCGGCTCTGGGGCCAACGTCCTGACTTTC
TRBV6-5	TRBJ2-7	TRBD1	.	CASSYHRGPYEQYF	TGTGCCAGCAGTTACCACAGGGGGCCCTACGAGCAGTACTTC
TRBV2	TRBJ1-5	.	.	CASTLQELNQPQHF	TGTGCCAGCACACTGCAGGAACTGAATCAGCCCCAGCATTTT
TRBV6-6	TRBJ2-7	TRBD1	.	CASSYSGTGDEQYF	TGTGCCAGCAGTTACTCGGGAACAGGGGACGAGCAGTACTTC
TRBV7-6	TRBJ2-7	TRBD1	.	CASSPQGNPYEQYF	TGTGCCAGCAGCCCACAGGGGAACCCCTACGAGCAGTACTTC
TRBV7-2	TRBJ1-1	TRBD1	.	CASSPTGTGNTEAFF	TGTGCCAGCAGCCCGACCGGGACAGGGAACACTGAAGCTTTCTTT
TRBV19	TRBJ1-5	.	.	CASSLGGVGNQPQHF	TGTGCCAGTAGTTTGGGGGGGGTAGGGAATCAGCCCCAGCATTTT
TRBV6-5	TRBJ2-1	.	once	CASSLRGDEQFF	TGTGCCAGCAGTCTCCGAGGGGATGAGCAGTTCTTC
TRBV5-1	TRBJ2-1	TRBD1	.	CASRPGQGNYNEQFF	TGCGCCAGCAGACCGGGACAGGGGAACTACAATGAGCAGTTCTTC
TRBV10-1	TRBJ2-3	.	.	CASSARGGDTQYF	TGCGCCAGCAGTGCAAGGGGAGGAGATACGCAGTATTTT
TRBV11-2	TRBJ1-1	.	.	CASSLAGGNTEAFF	TGTGCCAGCAGCTTAGCCGGCGGGAACACTGAAGCTTTCTTT
TRBV28	TRBJ2-7	.	.	CASNRVGSEQYF	TGTGCCAGCAACAGGGTGGGCTCCGAGCAGTACTTC
TRBV18	TRBJ2-7	TRBD1	.	CASSFTPGQGEEQYF	TGTGCCAGCTCATTTACACCGGGACAGGGTGAGGAGCAGTACTTC
TRBV5-1	TRBJ2-3	TRBD1	.	CASSLGGAGTDTQYF	TGCGCCAGCAGCTTAGGGGGCGCGGGCACAGATACGCAGTATTTT